This TCR beta chain was retrieved from a study of neurological immune-mediated disorders. This clonotype was seen at least ten times. Antigen: not known. The ends were cut back, 1 base at V and 0 bases at J, with 6 bases in the middle. Germline V lookup: CDR1 GTSNPN, CDR2 SVGIG (reference sequence). The CDR3 length is 14 residues. The cDNA came from 5'RACE, which used 10-nucleotide random UMIs. Every sequencing run generated in excess of 160 million TCR-beta sequences. These sequences covered 15-18 subjects. TCRdb called the 5' RACE reads again in MiXCR, with one record for every CDR3 protein. This repertoire shows approximately 20,000 distinct CDR3 sequences, approximately 26% found once; its top ten account for roughly a third. General study results and limits: Levels of TCR clonal expansion peaked in HTLV-1-associated myelopathy and reached their lowest in multiple sclerosis, under those of healthy controls. Across subjects, expanded clones had no CDR3 amino acid sequences in common, pointing to private repertoires in all groups.

The TCR sequence derives from a man aged 50 to 59 with HTLV-1-associated myelopathy (HAM/TSP). The source material was PBMCs. V is TRBV30 and J is TRBJ2-2, with D possibly being TRBD1 (6 bases). CDR3 bases: TGTGCCTGGAGTGGACAGGCGAACACCGGGGAGCTGTTTTTT. Its translation is CAWSGQANTGELFF.